The clone carrying this TCR beta chain turned up a few times. Its cognate antigen is unknown. The junction differs from germline at one of its ends, possibly a read error. The time point is: pre-sensitization, week 0. Regarding treatment: therapeutic diphenylcyclopropenone sensitization with weekly scalp DPC. Prior to each patch test being applied, blood was drawn. This record comes from a study of human T cells and chemical hapten exposure. In the study overall: Small pooled library volume differences mainly caused per-sample TCR yield variation. Notes on the study in general: TCRs exceeding a frequency of 1 in 1000 stayed unchanged under DPC sensitization.

Germline CDR1 is SGHNT and CDR2 is YENEEA. The CDR3 extends over 12 amino acids. In the study's own analysis: A per-sample median of about 100,000 TCRs was observed, with counts ranging from about 20,000 to 690,600. In TCRdb, the RACE reads were re-called with MiXCR into one record per CDR3 protein. The V and J calls and clone size come from TCRdb's table, not from the authors' own analysis. This table holds tens of thousands of distinct CDR3 sequences, over 9.5% found once. The rearrangement uses TRBV11-3 and TRBJ2-3; no definite D call. The sequencing used whole blood, collected in connection with sensitization to the hapten diphenylcyclopropenone (DPC). The TCR was taken from a man aged 25-45 years with alopecia areata. Some clones in this sample may be carry-over from other donors' samples. CDR3 region: CASGLPPDTQYF. DNA for the CDR3: TGTGCCAGCGGCTTACCCCCAGATACGCAGTATTTT.